The 32 T cell receptor beta chains presented below share a single source sample, sequenced in a study of T cell changes during pregnancy in multiple sclerosis. TCRdb's table, derived via immunoSEQ multiplex PCR, lists solely in-frame clones and lacks some. The sample carries 30,000 or so clones, around 90% recorded once. This material consisted of CD8+ T cells from peripheral blood mononuclear cells, taken in the first trimester of pregnancy. The receptor set was obtained from a female donor with multiple sclerosis, enrolled in a pregnancy study.

This clone was recorded only once. This chain links TRBV27 with TRBJ1-2; no clear D. This CDR3 has 13 amino acids. Germline values: CDR1 MNHEY, CDR2 SMNVEV (reference sequence). V dropped 0 bases and J dropped 2 bases, with 4 bases sitting between them. CDR3 in amino acids: CASSLSRNYGYTF. The CDR3 DNA reads TGTGCCAGCAGTTTATCGAGGAACTATGGCTACACCTTC.

The chain uses TRBV4-1 and TRBJ2-7; no firm D call. V lost 1 base to trimming and J lost 2 bases, with 6 bases between them. CDR1 and CDR2 from the germline V gene are MGHRA and YSYEKL. The CDR3 contains 13 residues. The CDR3 protein is CASSQVRTYEQYF. The CDR3 DNA sequence: TGCGCCAGCAGCCAAGTGAGGACCTACGAGCAGTACTTC.

This chain joins TRBV7-9 and TRBJ2-7; no firm D call. V was clipped by 1 base and J by 3 bases, with 7 bases between them. CDR1 is SEHNR and CDR2 is FQNEAQ in the germline V gene (reference sequence). The CDR3 runs 13 residues. The DNA of the CDR3 is TGTGCCAGCAGCTTAGATCCTAGCTACGAGCAGTACTTC. Its protein product is CASSLDPSYEQYF. Full variable domain (missing parts from reference TRBV7-9 and TRBJ2-7): DTGVSQNPRHKITKRGQNVTFRCDPISEHNRLYWYRQTLGQGPEFLTYFQNEAQLEKSRLLSDRFSAERPKGSFSTLEIQRTEQGDSAMYLCASSLDPSYEQYFGPGTRLTVT.

This clone appeared once. CDR3 loop: CASARAGLVTGANVLTF. The CDR3 region has the DNA TGCGCCAGCGCCCGGGCGGGGTTAGTTACTGGGGCCAACGTCCTGACTTTC. This rearrangement joins TRBV4-1 to TRBJ2-6; the D gene is possibly TRBD2 (6 bases). Germline-derived CDR1 and CDR2 are MGHRA and YSYEKL. The CDR3 sequence is 17 residues long. Trimming took 8 bases from V and 2 from J, leaving 19 bases between them.

The chain links TRBV18 to TRBJ1-1, with 9 nucleotides matching TRBD1. The CDR3 spans 17 residues. With V trimmed by 6 bases and J by 6 bases, 17 bases remained unmatched. From germline, CDR1 is KGHSH and CDR2 LQKENI. The CDR3 nucleotides are TGTGCCAGCTCCTGGGGTGGGGACAGGGCCCCGGCCGCTGAAGCTTTCTTT. Translating gives CASSWGGDRAPAAEAFF.

The chain employs TRBV18 and TRBJ1-1, with 7 bases matching TRBD1. The junction had 4 bases not matched to a gene; V was cut back by 0 bases and J by 3 bases. The CDR3 is 15 residues long. The V gene's germline CDR1 is KGHSH and CDR2 LQKENI. The CDR3 DNA sequence: TGTGCCAGCTCACCACCGACAGGGTCGCACACTGAAGCTTTCTTT. Protein: CASSPPTGSHTEAFF.

The rearrangement links TRBV4-3 to TRBJ2-7; TRBD1 aligns across 12 bases. The CDR3 is 16 amino acids. Germline loops: CDR1 LGHNA, CDR2 YSLEER. J lost 6 bases, V lost 0 bases, and 6 bases had no gene match. CDR3 residues: CASSQDSGTGGAEQYF. CDR3 DNA: TGCGCCAGCAGCCAAGATAGCGGGACAGGGGGCGCCGAGCAGTACTTC.

This chain joins TRBV13 and TRBJ1-2; D ambiguous. The CDR3 is 13 amino acids. CDR1 and CDR2 from the germline V gene are PRHDT and FYEKMQ (reference sequence). Trimming stripped 5 bases from V and 3 bases from J, with 10 bases between. CDR3 loop: CASSGEGDYGYTF. The CDR3 bases are TGTGCCAGCAGCGGGGAGGGTGACTATGGCTACACCTTC.

The V and J genes are TRBV27 and TRBJ2-5; D is unclear. Trimming cost V 5 bases and J 5 bases, with 27 bases left between them. Germline CDR1 is MNHEY and CDR2 is SMNVEV (reference sequence). The CDR3 has 18 residues. The CDR3 reads CASSPRPSGRPSRETQYF. The CDR3 coding sequence is TGTGCCAGCAGTCCCCGCCCGTCTGGGCGACCCTCACGGGAGACCCAGTACTTC.

The chain is built from TRBV27 and TRBJ2-2; 9 nucleotides agree with TRBD2. The CDR3 has 16 amino acids. CDR1 and CDR2 (germline): MNHEY, SMNVEV (reference sequence). With V trimmed by 4 bases and J by 1 base, 4 bases remained unmatched. The CDR3 DNA reads TGTGCCAGCAGTTCTGATAGCGGGAGGAACACCGGGGAGCTGTTTTTT. Its translation is CASSSDSGRNTGELFF.

The chain uses TRBV4-2 and TRBJ2-3; 7 bases line up with TRBD2. Germline CDR1 and CDR2: LGHNA and YNFKEQ. The CDR3 has 16 residues. The V segment lost 0 bases and the J segment 5 bases; nucleotides outside the gene matches: 8. The CDR3 loop reads CASSQDSGEGRDTQYF. CDR3 nucleotides: TGTGCCAGCAGCCAAGATTCGGGGGAGGGCCGAGATACGCAGTATTTT.

The rearrangement joins TRBV7-9 to TRBJ1-1; D ambiguous. CDR3 size: 13 residues. V was clipped by 6 bases and J by 4 bases, with 12 bases between them. CDR1 is SEHNR, CDR2 FQNEAQ, per germline (reference sequence). CDR3 nucleotides: TGTGCCAGCAGAGCCCTTATTGGCACTGAAGCTTTCTTT. Translation: CASRALIGTEAFF.

This clone is labeled as medium-sized. The CDR3 protein is CASSYSFDRDYEQYF. For the CDR3, the DNA is TGTGCCAGCAGTTACTCCTTCGACAGAGACTACGAGCAGTACTTC. The chain links TRBV6-6 to TRBJ2-7; possible D gene TRBD1, 5 bases. Germline CDR1 reads MNHNY; CDR2 reads SVGAGI (reference sequence). Trimming stripped 0 bases from V and 3 bases from J, with 12 bases between. The CDR3 loop spans 15 amino acids.

The CDR3, as DNA: TGCGCCAGCAGCCAAGATTTTCTGAGGGTACGGTCAGTGCCGTGGAGCAATCAGCCCCAGCATTTT. Its protein product is CASSQDFLRVRSVPWSNQPQHF. The chain is built from TRBV4-1 and TRBJ1-5; D unresolved. This CDR3 has 22 residues. Per the germline V gene, CDR1 is MGHRA and CDR2 is YSYEKL. Deletions cut 0 bases from V and 1 base from J, with 28 bases between.

The V call is TRBV19, the J call TRBJ1-2; the D is unclear. The CDR3 runs 12 residues. The V and J ends lost 0 bases and 11 bases respectively, with 10 bases between them. Germline assignment: CDR1 LNHDA and CDR2 SQIVND (reference sequence). The CDR3 DNA follows: TGTGCCAGTAGTATAGATGGAGATCGGTACACCTTC. Its translation is CASSIDGDRYTF.

Here the CDR3 reads CASSETTSGTGVEQYF. The CDR3 DNA is TGTGCCAGCAGTGAAACTACCTCCGGGACAGGGGTCGAGCAGTACTTC. The V call is TRBV6-1, the J call TRBJ2-7; 10 bases line up with TRBD1. The germline gives CDR1 MNHNS, CDR2 SASEGT. The V segment lost 2 bases and the J segment 6 bases; nucleotides outside the gene matches: 10. The CDR3 length is 16 residues.

The chain combines TRBV10-1 with TRBJ2-7, with 9 bases that match TRBD2. The CDR3 runs to 17 residues. V trimming: 3 bases; J trimming: 7 bases; junction bases outside the gene matches: 16. The germline V gene encodes CDR1 WNHNN and CDR2 SYGVQD (reference sequence). Written as DNA, the CDR3 is TGCGCCAGCAGTGACTTCGGGAGGGCGGGAGGGCCTGATGAGCAGTACTTC. It translates to CASSDFGRAGGPDEQYF.

The J gene is TRBJ2-1, the V gene TRBV5-1; D remains unclear. Looked up from germline, CDR1 is SGHRS and CDR2 is YFSETQ. Trimming took off 4 bases at V and 3 bases at J, with 5 bases between the two ends. The CDR3 runs to 12 residues. The CDR3 DNA sequence: TGCGCCAGCAGCGTCTACTACAATGAGCAGTTCTTC. It is translated as CASSVYYNEQFF.

This sequence joins TRBV19 and TRBJ2-1; 8 bases map to TRBD2. With 0 bases clipped from V and 4 bases from J, the junction kept 8 bases outside the gene matches. The CDR3 covers 17 residues. Germline loops: CDR1 LNHDA, CDR2 SQIVND (reference sequence). CDR3 DNA sequence: TGTGCCAGTAGTATAGAGGGCCTCAGCGGGAGTTACAATGAGCAGTTCTTC. Translation gives CASSIEGLSGSYNEQFF. The full variable domain, rest sourced from reference TRBV19 and TRBJ2-1, is DGGITQSPKYLFRKEGQNVTLSCEQNLNHDAMYWYRQDPGQGLRLIYYSQIVNDFQKGDIAEGYSVSREKKESFPLTVTSAQKNPTAFYLCASSIEGLSGSYNEQFFGPGTRLTVL.

This clone was seen only once. J is TRBJ2-7 and V is TRBV7-3; D might be TRBD1 (5 bases). The CDR3 sequence is 13 residues long. Per germline, CDR1 SGHTA and CDR2 FQGTGA. V gave up 4 bases and J gave up 3 bases, with 10 bases separating them. The CDR3 nucleotides are TGTGCCAGCAGCTCGACAGACGGCTACGAGCAGTACTTC. Encoded protein: CASSSTDGYEQYF.

The genes are TRBV29-1 and TRBJ2-1, with unresolved D. The CDR3 totals 14 residues. V lost 1 base and J 7 bases, leaving 14 bases between the germline ends. The germline gives CDR1 SQVTM, CDR2 ANQGSEA. The CDR3 region is CSVEARGVSNEQFF. The CDR3 DNA sequence: TGCAGCGTTGAAGCTCGCGGCGTCTCTAATGAGCAGTTCTTC.

The chain couples TRBV5-6 to TRBJ2-7; D gene unclear. Germline assignment: CDR1 SGHDT and CDR2 YYEEEE. V dropped 3 bases and J dropped 4 bases, with 8 bases sitting between them. The CDR3 length is 12 residues. CDR3: CASSSLLYEQYF. Written as DNA, the CDR3 is TGTGCCAGCAGCTCCCTCTTGTACGAGCAGTACTTC.

The rearrangement links TRBV30 to TRBJ1-1, with D maybe TRBD1 (6 bases). This CDR3 is built from 13 residues. Germline values: CDR1 GTSNPN, CDR2 SVGIG (reference sequence). The V and J ends lost 4 bases and 0 bases respectively, with 9 bases between them. CDR3 in DNA: TGTGCCTGGAAGGACAGAGTGAACACTGAAGCTTTCTTT. Encoded protein: CAWKDRVNTEAFF.

CDR3 residues: CAREEGLSDTDTQYF. The CDR3 DNA follows: TGTGCCAGGGAGGAGGGCCTCTCCGACACAGATACGCAGTATTTT. The chain uses TRBV2 and TRBJ2-3; possibly TRBD2 for D (6 bases). Germline CDR1 is SNHLY and CDR2 is FYNNEI. The CDR3 has 15 amino acids. V was clipped by 9 bases and J by 2 bases, with 18 bases between them.

This rearrangement joins TRBV15 to TRBJ1-5, with a tentative D call TRBD1 (5 bases). Germline CDR1 and CDR2: LNHNV and YYDKDF (reference sequence). The CDR3 is made up of 19 amino acids. V was trimmed by 4 bases and J by 4 bases, leaving 26 bases between them. The CDR3 DNA reads TGTGCCACCAGCATGTCACTGGGGTTTGGGGGGTTCGCTAATCAGCCCCAGCATTTT. The encoded protein is CATSMSLGFGGFANQPQHF.

In this sample, this clone turned up a few times. This chain joins TRBV5-4 and TRBJ2-7; 11 positions agree with TRBD2. V lost 0 bases, J lost 12 bases, and 5 bases stayed unmatched. Germline-derived CDR1 and CDR2 are SGHNT and YYREEE (reference sequence). The CDR3 is 13 amino acids. The CDR3 loop reads CASSLVLAGDLYF. The CDR3 DNA follows: TGTGCCAGCAGCTTGGTACTAGCGGGAGATCTGTACTTC.

V gene TRBV4-1 combines with J gene TRBJ2-7, with D perhaps TRBD2 (6 bases). CDR1 is MGHRA and CDR2 is YSYEKL in the germline V gene. The CDR3 has 17 amino acids. The V end was cut by 0 bases, the J end by 0 bases, with 15 bases between. The CDR3 loop is CASSQDPGSLDSYEQYF. CDR3 DNA: TGCGCCAGCAGCCAAGACCCCGGGAGCCTCGACTCCTACGAGCAGTACTTC.

V is TRBV18 and J is TRBJ2-6; TRBD1 agrees at 7 bases. Trimming cost V 0 bases and J 1 base; bases outside gene matches: 0. Germline CDR1 is KGHSH and CDR2 is LQKENI. The CDR3 contains 16 residues. CDR3 in amino acids: CASSPPGQSGANVLTF. Written as DNA, the CDR3 is TGTGCCAGCTCACCACCGGGACAGTCTGGGGCCAACGTCCTGACTTTC.

This chain joins TRBV27 and TRBJ2-3; 11 nucleotides line up with TRBD2. The CDR3 runs to 16 residues. CDR1 is MNHEY, CDR2 SMNVEV, per germline (reference sequence). V lost 4 bases and J lost 2; bases outside the gene matches: 5. CDR3 amino acids: CASSSSGLADTDTQYF. The DNA for the CDR3 is TGTGCCAGCAGTTCCTCGGGACTAGCGGACACAGATACGCAGTATTTT.

V and J are TRBV6-5 and TRBJ1-1; D ambiguous. The germline V and J ends were trimmed by 4 bases and 6 bases, with 9 bases remaining between them. This CDR3 contains 12 residues. Germline lookup yields CDR1 MNHEY and CDR2 SVGAGI. Here the CDR3 reads CASSWEGAEAFF. The CDR3, as DNA: TGTGCCAGCAGTTGGGAGGGCGCTGAAGCTTTCTTT.

The chain combines TRBV28 with TRBJ2-7, with 8 bases matching TRBD1. The CDR3 is made up of 14 amino acids. Trimming removed 6 bases from V and 5 bases from J; junction bases left unmatched: 9. Looked up from germline, CDR1 is MDHEN and CDR2 is SYDVKM. CDR3 loop: CASSPPGQAHEQYF. CDR3 nucleotides: TGTGCCAGCAGCCCACCGGGACAGGCCCACGAGCAGTACTTC.

Only one count was recorded for this clone. Written as DNA, the CDR3 is TGCGCCAGCAGCGGGGGACAGGGAAACACTGAAGCTTTCTTT. Protein: CASSGGQGNTEAFF. V gene TRBV5-1 combines with J gene TRBJ1-1, with 9 bases lining up with TRBD1. The CDR3 totals 14 residues. V shed 4 bases, J shed 2 bases, and the junction held 3 bases outside the gene matches. The germline V gene has CDR1 SGHRS and CDR2 YFSETQ.